This TCR beta chain came from a study of shared clonotypes between healthy human individuals. The CDR3 is made up of 16 amino acids. Germline V gene sequence: CDR1 SEHNR, CDR2 FQNEAQ (reference sequence). Trimming stripped 5 bases from V and 4 bases from J, with 18 bases between. CD45RO-negative CD8 cells positively selected for CCR7 made up the naive population, which excluded terminally differentiated effector memory CD45RA+ cells. TCRdb's copy holds only in-frame clones and misses some; the assay was immunoSEQ multiplex PCR. The table includes millions of clones, 85% to 95% detected once. The sample was naive CD8+ T cells sorted from blood. The receptor was derived from a man younger than 35 in good health. The rearrangement uses TRBV7-9 and TRBJ2-1, with D possibly being TRBD2 (6 bases). CDR3 DNA sequence: TGTGCCAGCAGCCGCGGAGGGGCGGAGGCATACAATGAGCAGTTCTTC. This codes for CASSRGGAEAYNEQFF.